The entry below gives a single T cell receptor beta chain sequence along with its context. This clonotype has ten or more counts. There is no known antigen for this receptor. Base qualities are not recorded, but no much larger clone differs from it by a single base. What the time point label conveys for this sample: before trial treatment. Donors were enrolled in RACIN, a single-arm phase I dose-escalation trial combining nivolumab, ipilimumab, aspirin, low-dose cyclophosphamide and low-dose radiotherapy. Patients were eligible if they had advanced solid tumors that were TIL-negative. The sequencer was an Illumina HiSeq 2500. To make first-strand cDNA, Superscript III was used along with a set of TRAV- and TRBV-specific primers so that both the TCRalpha and TCRbeta chains were covered. TCRs were amplified with Phusion for around 20 PCR cycles using a constant-region primer together with the adapter attached to the V primers. The MessageAmp II aRNA Amplification Kit was used to amplify the isolated mRNA, with in vitro transcription run for approximately 15 hours at 37 degrees C. mRNA for TCR sequencing was isolated with the Dynabeads mRNA DIRECT Purification Kit. Indexed Illumina adapters were added in a second Phusion PCR of around 27 cycles, and the PCR products were purified with AMPure XP beads. The published analysis was carried out like this. Using custom Perl scripts, TCR sequences encoding the same protein were pooled, out-of-frame sequences were removed, and the abundance of each clonotype was computed. TCR sequences supported by only a single read were excluded from analysis. The metrics used to describe the repertoires included Shannon entropy, Gini index, clonality, richness, and the frequency of TCRs shared between repertoires. TCRdb reprocessing: public reads trimmed at Q25 with fastp, clones called with MiXCR, in-frame beta chains kept. Every entry covers one CDR3 protein and lists the most common genes and DNA from its rows. What appears here as the V and J calls and clone size reflects TCRdb's work, not the paper's. This sample has under 90,000 distinct CDR3 sequences in its table, and 18% of those were observed once. 2.5% to 3.5% of the sample is in the top ten clones.

The sample belongs to a study of low-dose radiotherapy and immunotherapy resistance in tumors (dated by TCRdb to about 2022). Background for the entire study: In Cohort 1, each fraction delivered 0.5 Gy every 2 weeks, and the prescribed total PTV dose was 6.5 Gy. Patients in Cohort 2 were given 1 Gy per fraction every two weeks, for a total of 13 Gy across 26 weeks. Patients were given nivolumab as a 240 mg flat dose every two weeks and ipilimumab at 1 mg/kg every six weeks, with both drugs delivered intravenously. Every two weeks, patients got intravenous cyclophosphamide at 200 mg/m2, given one day ahead of each radiation and immunotherapy administration. Patients took aspirin 300 mg orally once daily for four cycles, starting on cycle 1 day 1. Randomization of trial participants into treatment groups was not performed. Eight patients were included in the translational analysis: three from the first dose cohort and the first five from the second dose cohort.

This TCR was sampled from a male donor with prostate cancer. The sample consisted of PBMCs, taken before treatment.

The CDR3 amino acid sequence is: CASSLADFRDTDTQYF. The sequence in DNA is TGCGCCAGCAGCTTGGCTGACTTCCGAGACACAGATACGCAGTATTTT. The rearranged chain carries TRBV5-1 and TRBJ2-3; no D gene is confidently identified. Its CDR3 holds 16 amino acids, cysteine through phenylalanine. Only CDR3 DNA is held: 48 bases, read in frame from base 1. CDR1 and CDR2 were assigned from the germline V gene as SGHRS and YFSETQ. V drops 0 bases and J drops 2 bases, leaving 13 bases in between.